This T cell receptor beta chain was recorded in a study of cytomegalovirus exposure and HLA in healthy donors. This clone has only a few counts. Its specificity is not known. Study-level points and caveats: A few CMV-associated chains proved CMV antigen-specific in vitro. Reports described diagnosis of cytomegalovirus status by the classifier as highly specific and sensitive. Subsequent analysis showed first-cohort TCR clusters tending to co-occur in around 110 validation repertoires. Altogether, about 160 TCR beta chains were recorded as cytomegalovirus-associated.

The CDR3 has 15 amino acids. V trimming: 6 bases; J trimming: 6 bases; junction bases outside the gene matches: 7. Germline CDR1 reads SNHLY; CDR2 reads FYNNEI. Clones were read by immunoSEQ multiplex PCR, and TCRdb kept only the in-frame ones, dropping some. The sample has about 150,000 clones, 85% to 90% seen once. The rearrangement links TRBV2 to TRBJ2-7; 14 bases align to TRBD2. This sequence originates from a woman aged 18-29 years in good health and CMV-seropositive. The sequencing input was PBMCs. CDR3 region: CASSRLAGGPSEQYF. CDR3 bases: TGTGCCAGCAGCCGACTAGCGGGAGGGCCTTCCGAGCAGTACTTC.